This T cell receptor (beta chain) came from a study of control samples from healthy donors and cancer patients. Clones were read by immunoSEQ multiplex PCR, and TCRdb kept only the in-frame ones, dropping some. The sample records about 150,000 clones, around 88% being singletons. The receptor's source is a man between 18 and 35 years old in good health. Sequencing was done on a sample of blood.

The CDR3 region has the DNA TGTGCCAGTAGCACCGGGACTAGCGGTTACACCGGGGAGCTGTTTTTT. Its translation: CASSTGTSGYTGELFF. V usage is TRBV19 and J usage is TRBJ2-2, with 11 bases that match TRBD2. Germline V CDR1 and CDR2: LNHDA, SQIVND (reference sequence). V lost 6 bases to trimming and J lost 3 bases; unmatched junction nucleotides: 6. CDR3 length: 16 amino acids.